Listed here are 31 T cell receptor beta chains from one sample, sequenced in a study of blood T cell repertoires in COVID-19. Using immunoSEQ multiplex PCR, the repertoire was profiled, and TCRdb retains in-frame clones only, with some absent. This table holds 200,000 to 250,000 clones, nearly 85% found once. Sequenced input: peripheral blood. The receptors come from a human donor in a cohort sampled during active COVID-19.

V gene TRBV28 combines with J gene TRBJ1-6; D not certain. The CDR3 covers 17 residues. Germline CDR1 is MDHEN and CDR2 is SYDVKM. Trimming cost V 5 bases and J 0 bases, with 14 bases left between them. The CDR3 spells CASSTSPDSSYNSPLHF. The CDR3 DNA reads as TGTGCCAGCAGTACCTCTCCCGATAGCTCCTATAATTCACCCCTCCACTTT.

The CDR3 region has the DNA TGTGCCAGCAGCCAACTGATACAAGAGACCCAGTACTTC. Its protein product is CASSQLIQETQYF. The rearrangement links TRBV5-6 to TRBJ2-5; D call uncertain. CDR3 size: 13 residues. Germline V gene lookup returns CDR1 SGHDT and CDR2 YYEEEE. V was shortened by 4 bases and J by 2 bases, with 9 bases between the two germline ends. The whole variable domain, remainder taken from reference TRBV5-6 and TRBJ2-5, is DAGVTQSPTHLIKTRGQQVTLRCSPKSGHDTVSWYQQALGQGPQFIFQYYEEEERQRGNFPDRFSGHQFPNYSSELNVNALLLGDSALYLCASSQLIQETQYFGPGTRLLVL.

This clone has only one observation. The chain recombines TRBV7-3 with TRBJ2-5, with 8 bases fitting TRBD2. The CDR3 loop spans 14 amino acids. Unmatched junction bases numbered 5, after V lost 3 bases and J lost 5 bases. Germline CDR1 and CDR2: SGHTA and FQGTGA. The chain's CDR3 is CASSFGTRWETQYF. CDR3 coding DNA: TGTGCCAGCAGCTTCGGGACTAGATGGGAGACCCAGTACTTC.

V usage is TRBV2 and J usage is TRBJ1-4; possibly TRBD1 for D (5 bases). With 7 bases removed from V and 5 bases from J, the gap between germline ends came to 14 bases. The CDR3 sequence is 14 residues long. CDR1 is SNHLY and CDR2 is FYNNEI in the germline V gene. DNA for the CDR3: TGTGCCAGCAAGCAGGGTGGCAAGAATGAAAAACTGTTTTTT. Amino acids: CASKQGGKNEKLFF. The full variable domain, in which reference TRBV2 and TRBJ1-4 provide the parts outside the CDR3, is EPEVTQTPSHQVTQMGQEVILRCVPISNHLYFYWYRQILGQKVEFLVSFYNNEISEKSEIFDDQFSVERPDGSNFTLKIRSTKLEDSAMYFCASKQGGKNEKLFFGSGTQLSVL.

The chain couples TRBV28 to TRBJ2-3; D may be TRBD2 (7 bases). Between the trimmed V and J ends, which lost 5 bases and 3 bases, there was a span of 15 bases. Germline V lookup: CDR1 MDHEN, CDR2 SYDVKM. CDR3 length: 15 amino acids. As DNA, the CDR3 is TGTGCCAGCAGTGGAGGGGGAGGGCCAACAGATACGCAGTATTTT. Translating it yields CASSGGGGPTDTQYF.

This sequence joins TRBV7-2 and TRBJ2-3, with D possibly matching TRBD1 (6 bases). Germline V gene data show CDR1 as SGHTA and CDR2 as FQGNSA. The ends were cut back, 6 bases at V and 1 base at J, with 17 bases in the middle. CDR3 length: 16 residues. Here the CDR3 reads CASRKSGAWGTDTQYF. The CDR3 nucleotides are TGTGCCAGCAGAAAATCAGGGGCCTGGGGCACAGATACGCAGTATTTT. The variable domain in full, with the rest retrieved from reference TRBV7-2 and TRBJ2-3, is GAGVSQSPSNKVTEKGKDVELRCDPISGHTALYWYRQSLGQGLEFLIYFQGNSAPDKSGLPSDRFSAERTGGSVSTLTIQRTQQEDSAVYLCASRKSGAWGTDTQYFGPGTRLTVL.

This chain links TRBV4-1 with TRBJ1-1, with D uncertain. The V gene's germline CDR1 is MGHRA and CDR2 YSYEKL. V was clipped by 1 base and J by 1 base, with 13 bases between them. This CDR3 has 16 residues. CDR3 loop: CASSQARNRGNTEAFF. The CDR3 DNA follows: TGCGCCAGCAGCCAAGCTCGGAATCGGGGGAACACTGAAGCTTTCTTT.

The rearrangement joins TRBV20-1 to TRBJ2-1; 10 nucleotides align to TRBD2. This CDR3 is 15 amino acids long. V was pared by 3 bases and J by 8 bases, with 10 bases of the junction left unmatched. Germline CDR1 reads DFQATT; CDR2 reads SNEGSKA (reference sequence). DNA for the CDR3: TGCAGTGCTAGTGGAAGCGGGAGGGCCCGAGATGAGCAGTTCTTC. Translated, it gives CSASGSGRARDEQFF.

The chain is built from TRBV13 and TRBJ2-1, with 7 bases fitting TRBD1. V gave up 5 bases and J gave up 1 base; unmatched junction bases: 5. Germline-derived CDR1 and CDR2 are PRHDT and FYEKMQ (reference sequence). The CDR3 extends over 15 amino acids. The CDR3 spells CASSSSGGSYNEQFF. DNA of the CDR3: TGTGCCAGCAGCAGCTCAGGGGGTTCCTACAATGAGCAGTTCTTC.

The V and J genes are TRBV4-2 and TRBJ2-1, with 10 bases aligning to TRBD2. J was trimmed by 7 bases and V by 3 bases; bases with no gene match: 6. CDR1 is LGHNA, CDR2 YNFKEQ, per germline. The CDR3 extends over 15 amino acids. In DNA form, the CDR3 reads TGTGCCAGCAGCCACCCGGGACTAGCGAGAAATGAGCAGTTCTTC. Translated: CASSHPGLARNEQFF.

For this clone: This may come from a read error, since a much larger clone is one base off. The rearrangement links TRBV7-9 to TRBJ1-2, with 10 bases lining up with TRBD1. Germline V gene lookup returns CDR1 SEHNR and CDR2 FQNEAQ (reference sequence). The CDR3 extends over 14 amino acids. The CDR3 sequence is CANSPGTGAGGYTF. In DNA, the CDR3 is TGTGCCAACAGCCCCGGGACAGGGGCGGGAGGCTACACCTTC.

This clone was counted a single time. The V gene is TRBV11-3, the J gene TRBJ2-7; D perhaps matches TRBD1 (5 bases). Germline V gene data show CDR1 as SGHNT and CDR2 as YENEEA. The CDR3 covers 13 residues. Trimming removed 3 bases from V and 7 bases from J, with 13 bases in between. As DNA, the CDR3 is TGTGCCAGCAGCTTTGTGGACAATTCTGAGCAGTACTTC. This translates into CASSFVDNSEQYF. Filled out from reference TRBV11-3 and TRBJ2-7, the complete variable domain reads EAGVVQSPRYKIIEKKQPVAFWCNPISGHNTLYWYLQNLGQGPELLIRYENEEAVDDSQLPKDRFSAERLKGVDSTLKIQPAELGDSAVYLCASSFVDNSEQYFGPGTRLTVT.

CDR3 bases: TGTGCCAGCAGCTTAAATGTGGGACAGGGGGACAATGAGCAGTTCTTC. Translated: CASSLNVGQGDNEQFF. The rearrangement joins TRBV7-9 to TRBJ2-1, with 11 bases lining up with TRBD1. This CDR3 comprises 16 residues. CDR1 and CDR2 (germline): SEHNR, FQNEAQ (reference sequence). V gave up 2 bases and J gave up 5 bases; unmatched junction bases: 5.

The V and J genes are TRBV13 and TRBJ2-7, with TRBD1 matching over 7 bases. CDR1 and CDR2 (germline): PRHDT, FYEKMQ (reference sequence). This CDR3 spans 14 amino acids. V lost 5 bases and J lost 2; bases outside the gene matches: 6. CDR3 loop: CASSPRQGPYEQYF. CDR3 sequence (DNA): TGTGCCAGCAGCCCTAGACAGGGCCCCTACGAGCAGTACTTC.

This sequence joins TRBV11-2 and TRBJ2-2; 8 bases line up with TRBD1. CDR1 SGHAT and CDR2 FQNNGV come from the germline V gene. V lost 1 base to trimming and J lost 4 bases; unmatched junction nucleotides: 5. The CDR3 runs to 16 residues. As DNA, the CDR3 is TGTGCCAGCAGCTTAGCCAGGGGGCGTATCACCGGGGAGCTGTTTTTT. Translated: CASSLARGRITGELFF.

CDR3 loop: CASSARWTGANVLTF. The DNA of the CDR3 is TGTGCCAGCAGCGCGCGGTGGACTGGGGCCAACGTCCTGACTTTC. The chain has TRBV5-6 and TRBJ2-6; D gene ambiguous. The ends were cut back, 4 bases at V and 2 bases at J, with 10 bases in the middle. The length of the CDR3 is 15 residues. CDR1 is SGHDT, CDR2 YYEEEE, per germline.

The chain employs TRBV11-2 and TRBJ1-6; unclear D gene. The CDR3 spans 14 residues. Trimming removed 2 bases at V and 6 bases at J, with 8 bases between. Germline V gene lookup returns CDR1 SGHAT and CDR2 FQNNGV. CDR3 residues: CASSLNGGNSPLHF. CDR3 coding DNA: TGTGCCAGCAGCTTAAACGGAGGTAATTCACCCCTCCACTTT.

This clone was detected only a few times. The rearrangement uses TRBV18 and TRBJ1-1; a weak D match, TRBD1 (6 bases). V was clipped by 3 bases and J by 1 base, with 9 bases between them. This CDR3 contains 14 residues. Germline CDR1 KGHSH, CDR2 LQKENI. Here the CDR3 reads CASSPPQGNTEAFF. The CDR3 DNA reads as TGTGCCAGCTCACCTCCACAGGGGAACACTGAAGCTTTCTTT.

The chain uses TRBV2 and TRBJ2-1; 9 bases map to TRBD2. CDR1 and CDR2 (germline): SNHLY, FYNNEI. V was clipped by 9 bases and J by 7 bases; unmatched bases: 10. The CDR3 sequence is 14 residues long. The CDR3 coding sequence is TGTGCCAGTCTGACTAGCGGACCTTGGAATGAGCAGTTCTTC. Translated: CASLTSGPWNEQFF.

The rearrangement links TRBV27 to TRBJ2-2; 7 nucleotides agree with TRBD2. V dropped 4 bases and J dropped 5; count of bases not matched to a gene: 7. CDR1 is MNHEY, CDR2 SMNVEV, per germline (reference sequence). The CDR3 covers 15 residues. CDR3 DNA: TGTGCCAGCAGTTCAGGACTAGAGAGGACCGGGGAGCTGTTTTTT. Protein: CASSSGLERTGELFF.

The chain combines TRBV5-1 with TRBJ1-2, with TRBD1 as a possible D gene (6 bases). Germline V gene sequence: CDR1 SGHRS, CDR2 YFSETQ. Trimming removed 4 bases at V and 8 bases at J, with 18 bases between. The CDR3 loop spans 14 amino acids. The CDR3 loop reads CASSPGQSLVGYTF. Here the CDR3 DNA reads TGCGCCAGCAGCCCGGGACAATCCCTCGTGGGCTACACCTTC.

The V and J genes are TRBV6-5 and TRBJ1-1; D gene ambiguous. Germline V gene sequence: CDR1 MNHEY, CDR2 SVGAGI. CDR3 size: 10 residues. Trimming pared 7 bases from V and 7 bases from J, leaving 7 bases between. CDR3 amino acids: CASTRVEAFF. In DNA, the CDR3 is TGTGCCAGCACCCGAGTTGAAGCTTTCTTT.

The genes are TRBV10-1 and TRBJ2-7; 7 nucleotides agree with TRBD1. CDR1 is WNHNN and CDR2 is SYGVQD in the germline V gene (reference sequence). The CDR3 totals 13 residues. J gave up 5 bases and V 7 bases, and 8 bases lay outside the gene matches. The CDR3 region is CASTDRQRDEQYF. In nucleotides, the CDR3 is TGCGCCAGCACGGACAGGCAGAGGGACGAGCAGTACTTC.

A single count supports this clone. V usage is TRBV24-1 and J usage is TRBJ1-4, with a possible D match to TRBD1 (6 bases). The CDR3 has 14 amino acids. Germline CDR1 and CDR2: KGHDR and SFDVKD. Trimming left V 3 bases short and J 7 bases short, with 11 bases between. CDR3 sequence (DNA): TGTGCCACCAGTGATGGCAGGGGCGGTGAAAAACTGTTTTTT. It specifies CATSDGRGGEKLFF.

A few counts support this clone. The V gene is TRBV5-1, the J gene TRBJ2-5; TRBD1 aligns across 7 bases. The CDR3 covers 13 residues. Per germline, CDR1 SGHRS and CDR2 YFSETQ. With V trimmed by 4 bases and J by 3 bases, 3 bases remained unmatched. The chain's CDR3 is CASSVTGKETQYF. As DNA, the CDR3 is TGCGCCAGCAGCGTGACAGGGAAAGAGACCCAGTACTTC.

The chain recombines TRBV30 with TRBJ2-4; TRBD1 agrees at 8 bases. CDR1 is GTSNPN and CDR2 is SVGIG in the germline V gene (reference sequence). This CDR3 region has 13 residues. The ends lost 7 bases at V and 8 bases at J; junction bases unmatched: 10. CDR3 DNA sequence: TGTGCCTTTTCCGGGACAGGCGGGTACATTCAGTACTTC. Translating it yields CAFSGTGGYIQYF.

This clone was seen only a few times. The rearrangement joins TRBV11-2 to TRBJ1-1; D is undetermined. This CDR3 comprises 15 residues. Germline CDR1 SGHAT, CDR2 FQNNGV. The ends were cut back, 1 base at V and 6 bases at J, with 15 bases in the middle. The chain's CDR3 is CASSLGVRTTSEAFF. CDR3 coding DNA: TGTGCCAGCAGCTTAGGTGTCAGAACCACCTCTGAAGCTTTCTTT.

CDR3 amino acids: CASSVATGNPIGEQYF. The CDR3 DNA follows: TGTGCCAGCAGCGTGGCGACAGGTAACCCTATCGGCGAGCAGTACTTC. This sequence joins TRBV9 and TRBJ2-7; possible D gene TRBD1, 6 bases. The CDR3 has 16 residues. Trimming took 2 bases from V and 6 from J, leaving 21 bases between them. Germline-derived CDR1 and CDR2 are SGDLS and YYNGEE.

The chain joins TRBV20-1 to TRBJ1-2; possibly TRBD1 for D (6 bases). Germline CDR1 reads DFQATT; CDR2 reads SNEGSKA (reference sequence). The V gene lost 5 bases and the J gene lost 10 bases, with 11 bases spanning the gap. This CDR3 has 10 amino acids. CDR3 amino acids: CSAGGGDYTF. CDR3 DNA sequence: TGCAGTGCTGGGGGGGGCGACTACACCTTC.

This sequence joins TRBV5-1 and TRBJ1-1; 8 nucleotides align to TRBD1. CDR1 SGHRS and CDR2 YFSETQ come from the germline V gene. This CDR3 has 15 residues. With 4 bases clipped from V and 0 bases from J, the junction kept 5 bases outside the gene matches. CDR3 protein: CASSGETGVNTEAFF. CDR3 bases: TGCGCCAGCAGCGGGGAGACAGGGGTGAACACTGAAGCTTTCTTT.

The CDR3 bases are TGTGCCAGCAGCTTACAGGGGACCCTAGGCACAGATACGCAGTATTTT. Residues: CASSLQGTLGTDTQYF. The rearrangement links TRBV7-8 to TRBJ2-3, with a weak D call TRBD1 (6 bases). V lost 2 bases, J lost 1 base, and 13 bases lay in between. Per the germline V gene, CDR1 is SGHVS and CDR2 is FQNEAQ. The CDR3 has 16 residues.